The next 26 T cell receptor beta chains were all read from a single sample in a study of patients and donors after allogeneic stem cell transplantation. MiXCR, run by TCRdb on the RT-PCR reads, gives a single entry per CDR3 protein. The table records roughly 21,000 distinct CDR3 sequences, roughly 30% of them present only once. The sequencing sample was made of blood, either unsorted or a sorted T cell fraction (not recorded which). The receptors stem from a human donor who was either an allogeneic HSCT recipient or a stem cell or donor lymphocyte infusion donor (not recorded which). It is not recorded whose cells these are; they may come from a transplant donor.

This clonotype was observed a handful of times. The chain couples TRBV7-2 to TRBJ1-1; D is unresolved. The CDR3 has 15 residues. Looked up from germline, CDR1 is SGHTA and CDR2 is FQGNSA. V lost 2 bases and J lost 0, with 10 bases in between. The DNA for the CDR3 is TGTGCCAGCAGCTTATTGCCCCTCATGAACACTGAAGCTTTCTTT. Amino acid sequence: CASSLLPLMNTEAFF.

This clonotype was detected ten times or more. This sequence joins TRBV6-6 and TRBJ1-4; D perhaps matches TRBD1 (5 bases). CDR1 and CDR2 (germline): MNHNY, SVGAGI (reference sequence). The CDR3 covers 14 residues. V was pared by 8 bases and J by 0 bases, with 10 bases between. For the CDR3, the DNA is TGTGCCAGCGTCGACAGACCAACTAATGAAAAACTGTTTTTT. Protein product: CASVDRPTNEKLFF.

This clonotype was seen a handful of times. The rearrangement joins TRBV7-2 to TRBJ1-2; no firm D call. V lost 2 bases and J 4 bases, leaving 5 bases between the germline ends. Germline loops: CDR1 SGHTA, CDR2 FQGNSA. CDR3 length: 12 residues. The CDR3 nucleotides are TGTGCCAGCAGCTTATCCGGCTATGGCTACACCTTC. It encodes CASSLSGYGYTF.

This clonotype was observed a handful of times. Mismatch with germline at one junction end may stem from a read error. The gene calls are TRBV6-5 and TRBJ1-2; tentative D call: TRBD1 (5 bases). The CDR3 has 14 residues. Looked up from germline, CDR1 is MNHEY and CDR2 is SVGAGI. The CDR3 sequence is CASSYGGDHYGYAF. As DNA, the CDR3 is TGTGCCAGCAGTTACGGGGGGGATCACTATGGCTACGCCTTC.

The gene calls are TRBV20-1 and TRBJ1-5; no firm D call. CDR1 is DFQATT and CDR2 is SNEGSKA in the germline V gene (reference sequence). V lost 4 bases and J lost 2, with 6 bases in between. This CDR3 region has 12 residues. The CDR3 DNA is TGCAGTGCTACTGGGGGCAATCAGCCCCAGCATTTT. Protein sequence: CSATGGNQPQHF.

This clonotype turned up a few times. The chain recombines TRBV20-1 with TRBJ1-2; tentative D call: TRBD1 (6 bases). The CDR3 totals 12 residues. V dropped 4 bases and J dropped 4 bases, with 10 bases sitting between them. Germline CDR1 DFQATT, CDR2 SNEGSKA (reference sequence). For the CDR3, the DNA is TGCAGTGCTATGGGGGGCCTCTATGGCTACACCTTC. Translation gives CSAMGGLYGYTF.

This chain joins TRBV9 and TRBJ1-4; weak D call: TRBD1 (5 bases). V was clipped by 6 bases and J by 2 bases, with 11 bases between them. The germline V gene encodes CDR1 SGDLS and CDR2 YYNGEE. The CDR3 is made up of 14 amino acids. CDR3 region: CASTPGATNEKLFF. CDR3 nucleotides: TGTGCCAGCACCCCTGGGGCCACTAATGAAAAACTGTTTTTT.

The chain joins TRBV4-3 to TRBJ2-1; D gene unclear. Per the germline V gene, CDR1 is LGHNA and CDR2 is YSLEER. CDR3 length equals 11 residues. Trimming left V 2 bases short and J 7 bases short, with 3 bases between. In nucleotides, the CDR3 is TGCGCCAGCAGCCAAAGGAATGAGCAGTTCTTC. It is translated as CASSQRNEQFF.

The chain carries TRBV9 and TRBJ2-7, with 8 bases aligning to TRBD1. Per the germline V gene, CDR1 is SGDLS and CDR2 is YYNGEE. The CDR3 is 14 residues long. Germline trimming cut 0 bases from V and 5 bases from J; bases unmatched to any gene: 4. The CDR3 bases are TGTGCCAGCAGCGTAGATGGACAGGGAAACGAGCAGTACTTC. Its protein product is CASSVDGQGNEQYF.

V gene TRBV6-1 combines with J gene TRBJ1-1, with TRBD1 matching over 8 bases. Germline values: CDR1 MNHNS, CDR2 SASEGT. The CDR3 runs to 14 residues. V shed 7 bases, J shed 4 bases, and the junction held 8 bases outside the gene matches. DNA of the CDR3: TGTGCCAGCACCTTGGCAACAGGGGGCACTGAAGCTTTCTTT. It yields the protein CASTLATGGTEAFF.

The CDR3 loop reads CASTAAGGAGNEQFF. CDR3 coding DNA: TGTGCCAGCACCGCAGCAGGGGGCGCGGGTAATGAGCAGTTCTTC. This chain uses TRBV7-2 with TRBJ2-1; 8 nucleotides align to TRBD1. CDR1 is SGHTA, CDR2 FQGNSA, per germline. CDR3 length equals 15 residues. The trim removed 7 bases at V and 7 bases at J, leaving 12 bases unmatched.

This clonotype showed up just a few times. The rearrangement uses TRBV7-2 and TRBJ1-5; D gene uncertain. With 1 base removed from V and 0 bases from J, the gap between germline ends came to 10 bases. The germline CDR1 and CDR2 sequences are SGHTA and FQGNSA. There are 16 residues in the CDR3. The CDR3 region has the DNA TGTGCCAGCAGCTTAGGTCGGAGCTATAGCAATCAGCCCCAGCATTTT. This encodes CASSLGRSYSNQPQHF.

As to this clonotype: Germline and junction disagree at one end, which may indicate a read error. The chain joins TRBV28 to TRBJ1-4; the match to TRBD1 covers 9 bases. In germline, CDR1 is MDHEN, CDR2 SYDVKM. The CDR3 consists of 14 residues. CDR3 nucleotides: TGTGCCAGCAGCAGTCCGGGACAGGGTGTAAAACCGTTTTTT. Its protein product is CASSSPGQGVKPFF.

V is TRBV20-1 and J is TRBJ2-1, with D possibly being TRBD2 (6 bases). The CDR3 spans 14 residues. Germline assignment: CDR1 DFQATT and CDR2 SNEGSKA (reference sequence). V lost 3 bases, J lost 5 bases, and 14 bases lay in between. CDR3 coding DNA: TGCAGTGCTAGTTACCCTCGGGGGAACAATGAGCAGTTCTTC. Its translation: CSASYPRGNNEQFF.

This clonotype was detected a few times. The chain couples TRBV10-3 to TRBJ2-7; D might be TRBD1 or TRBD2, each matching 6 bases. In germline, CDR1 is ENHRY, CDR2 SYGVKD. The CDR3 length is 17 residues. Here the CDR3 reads CAISKSSGGHLSYEQYV. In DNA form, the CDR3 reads TGTGCCATCAGTAAGTCCAGTGGGGGGCACTTATCCTACGAGCAGTACGTC.

The CDR3 sequence: CASSRLGTFSGWHNSPLHF. The CDR3 DNA sequence: TGCGCCAGCAGCCGTCTCGGGACTTTCTCAGGATGGCATAATTCACCCCTCCACTTT. J is TRBJ1-6 and V is TRBV4-3; tentative D call: TRBD1 (5 bases). The V end was cut by 4 bases, the J end by 5 bases, with 24 bases between. Looked up from germline, CDR1 is LGHNA and CDR2 is YSLEER. CDR3 size: 19 residues.

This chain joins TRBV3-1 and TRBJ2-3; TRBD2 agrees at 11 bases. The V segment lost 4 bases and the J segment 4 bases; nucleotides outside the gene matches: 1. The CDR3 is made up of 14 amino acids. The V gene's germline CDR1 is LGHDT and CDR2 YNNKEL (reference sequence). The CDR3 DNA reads TGTGCCAGCAGCCTACTAGCGGGGGCAGATACGCAGTATTTT. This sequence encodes CASSLLAGADTQYF.

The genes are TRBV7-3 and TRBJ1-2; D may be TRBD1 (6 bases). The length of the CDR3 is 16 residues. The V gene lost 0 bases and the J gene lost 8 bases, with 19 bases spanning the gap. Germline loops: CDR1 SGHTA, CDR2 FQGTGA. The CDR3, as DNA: TGTGCCAGCAGCTTAACAGTTGACAGGAGTGACCGGGGCTACACCTTC. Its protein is CASSLTVDRSDRGYTF.

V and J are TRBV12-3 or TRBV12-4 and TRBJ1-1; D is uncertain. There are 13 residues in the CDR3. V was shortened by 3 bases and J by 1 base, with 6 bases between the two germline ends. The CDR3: CASSFKGNTEAFF. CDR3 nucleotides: TGTGCCAGCAGTTTCAAGGGGAACACTGAAGCTTTCTTT.

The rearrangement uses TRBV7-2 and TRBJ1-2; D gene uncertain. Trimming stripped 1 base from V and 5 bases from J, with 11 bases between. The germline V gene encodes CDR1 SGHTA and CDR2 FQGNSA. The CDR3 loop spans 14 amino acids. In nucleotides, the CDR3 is TGTGCCAGCAGCTTAGACGGAACCATTTATGGCTACACCTTC. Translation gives CASSLDGTIYGYTF.

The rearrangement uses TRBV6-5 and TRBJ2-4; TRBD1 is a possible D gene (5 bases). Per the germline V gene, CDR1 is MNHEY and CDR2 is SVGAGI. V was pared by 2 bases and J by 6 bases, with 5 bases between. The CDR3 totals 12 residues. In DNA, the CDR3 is TGTGCCAGCAGTTACGACAGAAACATTCAGTACTTC. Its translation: CASSYDRNIQYF.

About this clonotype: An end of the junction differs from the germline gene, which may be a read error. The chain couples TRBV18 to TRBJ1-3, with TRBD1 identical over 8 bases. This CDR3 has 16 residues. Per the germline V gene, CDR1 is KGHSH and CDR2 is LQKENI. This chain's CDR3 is CASSPSGQGSGNSIYF. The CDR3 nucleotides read TGTGCCAGCTCACCCTCTGGACAGGGTTCCGGAAACTCCATATATTTT.

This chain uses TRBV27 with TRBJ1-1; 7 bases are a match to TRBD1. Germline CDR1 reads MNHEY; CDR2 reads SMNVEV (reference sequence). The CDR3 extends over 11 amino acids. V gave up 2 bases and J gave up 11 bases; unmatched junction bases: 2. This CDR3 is CASSLARGAFF. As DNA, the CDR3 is TGTGCCAGCAGTTTAGCCAGGGGGGCTTTCTTT.

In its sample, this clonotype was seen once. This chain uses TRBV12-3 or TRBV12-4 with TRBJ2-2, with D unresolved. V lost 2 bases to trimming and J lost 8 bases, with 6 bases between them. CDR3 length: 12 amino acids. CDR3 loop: CASSLIGGELFF. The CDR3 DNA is TGTGCCAGCAGTTTAATAGGTGGGGAGCTGTTTTTT.

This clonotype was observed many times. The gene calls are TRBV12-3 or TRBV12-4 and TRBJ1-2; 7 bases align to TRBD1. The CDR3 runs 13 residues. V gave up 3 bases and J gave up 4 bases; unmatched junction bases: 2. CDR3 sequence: CASSLDRSYGYTF. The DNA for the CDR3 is TGTGCCAGCAGTTTGGACAGGTCCTATGGCTACACCTTC.

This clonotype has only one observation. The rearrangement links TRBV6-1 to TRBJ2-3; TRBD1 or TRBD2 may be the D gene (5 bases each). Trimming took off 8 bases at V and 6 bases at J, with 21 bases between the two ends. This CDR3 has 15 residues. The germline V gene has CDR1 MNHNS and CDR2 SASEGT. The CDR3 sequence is CASARDALLGDTQYF. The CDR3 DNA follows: TGTGCCAGCGCAAGGGACGCCTTACTGGGTGATACGCAGTATTTT.